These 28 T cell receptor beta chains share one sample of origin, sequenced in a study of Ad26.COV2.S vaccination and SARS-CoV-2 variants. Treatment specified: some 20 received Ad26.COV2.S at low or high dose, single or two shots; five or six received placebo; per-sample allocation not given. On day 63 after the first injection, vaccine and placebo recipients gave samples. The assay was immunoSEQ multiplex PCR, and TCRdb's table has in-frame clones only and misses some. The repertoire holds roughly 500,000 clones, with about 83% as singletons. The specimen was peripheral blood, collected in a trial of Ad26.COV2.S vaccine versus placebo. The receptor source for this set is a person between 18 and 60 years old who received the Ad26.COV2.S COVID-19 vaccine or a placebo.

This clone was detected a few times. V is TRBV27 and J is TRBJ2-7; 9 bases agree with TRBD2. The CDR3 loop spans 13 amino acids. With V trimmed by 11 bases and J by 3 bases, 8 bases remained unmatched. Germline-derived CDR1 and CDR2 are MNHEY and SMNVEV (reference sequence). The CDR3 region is CAASRREGYEQYF. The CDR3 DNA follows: TGTGCCGCCTCGAGGCGGGAGGGCTACGAGCAGTACTTC.

CDR3 sequence reads: CATSRERTSVSKYNEQFF. CDR3 bases: TGTGCCACCAGCAGAGAGAGGACTAGCGTCTCCAAATACAATGAGCAGTTCTTC. The chain couples TRBV15 to TRBJ2-1; 9 bases are a match to TRBD2. The CDR3 has 18 amino acids. Unmatched junction bases numbered 10, after V lost 0 bases and J lost 4 bases. Germline CDR1 reads LNHNV; CDR2 reads YYDKDF (reference sequence). Full variable domain (outside the CDR3, taken from reference TRBV15 and TRBJ2-1): DAMVIQNPRYQVTQFGKPVTLSCSQTLNHNVMYWYQQKSSQAPKLLFHYYDKDFNNEADTPDNFQSRRPNTSFCFLDIRSPGLGDTAMYLCATSRERTSVSKYNEQFFGPGTRLTVL.

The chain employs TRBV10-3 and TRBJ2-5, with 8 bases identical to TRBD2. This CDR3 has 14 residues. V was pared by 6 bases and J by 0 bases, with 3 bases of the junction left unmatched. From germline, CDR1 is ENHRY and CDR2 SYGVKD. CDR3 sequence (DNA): TGTGCCATCAGCGATAGCGGGGACCAAGAGACCCAGTACTTC. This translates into CAISDSGDQETQYF.

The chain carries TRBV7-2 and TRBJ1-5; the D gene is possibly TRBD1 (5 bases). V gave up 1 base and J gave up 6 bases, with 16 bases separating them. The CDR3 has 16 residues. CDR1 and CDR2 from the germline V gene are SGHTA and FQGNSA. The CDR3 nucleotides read TGTGCCAGCAGCTTAGATAGGGGATTAGGTGGTCAGCCCCAGCATTTT. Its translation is CASSLDRGLGGQPQHF.

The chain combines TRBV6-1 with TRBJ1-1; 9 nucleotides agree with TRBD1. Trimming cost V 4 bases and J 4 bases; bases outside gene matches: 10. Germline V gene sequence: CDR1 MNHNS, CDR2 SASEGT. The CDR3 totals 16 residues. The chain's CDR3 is CASSALPGTGTTEAFF. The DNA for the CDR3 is TGTGCCAGCAGTGCTTTACCCGGGACAGGGACCACTGAAGCTTTCTTT.

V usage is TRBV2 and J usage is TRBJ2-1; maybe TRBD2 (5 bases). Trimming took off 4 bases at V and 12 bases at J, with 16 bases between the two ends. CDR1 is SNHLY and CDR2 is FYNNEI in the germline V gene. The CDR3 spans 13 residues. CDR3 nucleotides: TGTGCCAGCAGTGCGGCTAGCAGCGCGTGGCAGTTCTTC. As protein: CASSAASSAWQFF.

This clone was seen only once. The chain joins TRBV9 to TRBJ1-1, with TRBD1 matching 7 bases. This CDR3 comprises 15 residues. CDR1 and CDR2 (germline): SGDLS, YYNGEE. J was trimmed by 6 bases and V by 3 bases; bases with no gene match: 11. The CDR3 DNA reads TGTGCCAGCAGCGGACTTACAGGGGCTGCCGCTGAAGCTTTCTTT. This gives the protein CASSGLTGAAAEAFF.

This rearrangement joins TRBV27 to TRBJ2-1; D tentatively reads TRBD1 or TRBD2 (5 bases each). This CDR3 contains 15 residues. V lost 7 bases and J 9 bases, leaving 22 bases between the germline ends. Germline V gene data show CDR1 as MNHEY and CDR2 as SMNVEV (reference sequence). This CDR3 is CASTWGKRPGGEQFF. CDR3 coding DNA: TGTGCCAGCACTTGGGGTAAGCGCCCTGGGGGTGAGCAGTTCTTC.

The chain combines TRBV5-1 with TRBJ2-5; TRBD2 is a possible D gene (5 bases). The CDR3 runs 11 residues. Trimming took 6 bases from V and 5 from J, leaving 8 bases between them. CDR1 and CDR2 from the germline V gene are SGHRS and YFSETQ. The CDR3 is CASTPGETQYF. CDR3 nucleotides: TGCGCCAGCACTCCGGGGGAGACCCAGTACTTC.

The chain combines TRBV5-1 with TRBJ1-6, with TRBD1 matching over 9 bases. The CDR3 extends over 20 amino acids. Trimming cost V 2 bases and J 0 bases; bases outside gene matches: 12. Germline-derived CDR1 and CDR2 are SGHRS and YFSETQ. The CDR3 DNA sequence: TGCGCCAGCAGCTTCTGGGTGACAGGGGGTGCCAGCTCCTATAATTCACCCCTCCACTTT. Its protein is CASSFWVTGGASSYNSPLHF.

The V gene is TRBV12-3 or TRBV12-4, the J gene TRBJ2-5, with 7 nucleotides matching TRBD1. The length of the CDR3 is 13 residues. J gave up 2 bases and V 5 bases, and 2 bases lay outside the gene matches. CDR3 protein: CASSRDRQETQYF. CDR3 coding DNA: TGTGCCAGCAGTCGGGACAGACAAGAGACCCAGTACTTC.

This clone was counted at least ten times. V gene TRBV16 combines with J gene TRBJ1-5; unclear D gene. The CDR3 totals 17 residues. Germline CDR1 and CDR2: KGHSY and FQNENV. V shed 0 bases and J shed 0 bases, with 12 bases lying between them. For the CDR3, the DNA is TGTGCCAGCAGCCAATCCTGGGCAGCTTATAGCAATCAGCCCCAGCATTTT. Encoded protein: CASSQSWAAYSNQPQHF. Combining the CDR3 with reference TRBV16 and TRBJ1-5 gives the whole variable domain GEEVAQTPKHLVRGEGQKAKLYCAPIKGHSYVFWYQQVLKNEFKFLISFQNENVFDETGMPKERFSAKCLPNSPCSLEIQATKLEDSAVYFCASSQSWAAYSNQPQHFGDGTRLSIL.

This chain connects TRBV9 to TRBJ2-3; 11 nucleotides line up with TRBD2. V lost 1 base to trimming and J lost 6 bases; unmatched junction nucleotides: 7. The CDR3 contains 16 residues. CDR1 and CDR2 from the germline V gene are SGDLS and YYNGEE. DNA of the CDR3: TGTGCCAGCAGCGTACAGGGTAGCGGGAGGGTGGATACGCAGTATTTT. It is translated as CASSVQGSGRVDTQYF.

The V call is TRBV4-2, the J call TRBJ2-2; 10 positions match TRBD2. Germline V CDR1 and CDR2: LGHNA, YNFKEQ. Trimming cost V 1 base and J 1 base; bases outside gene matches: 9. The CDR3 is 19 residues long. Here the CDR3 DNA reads TGTGCCAGCAGCCAAGGAACCGGGACTAGCGCTAAGAACACCGGGGAGCTGTTTTTT. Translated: CASSQGTGTSAKNTGELFF.

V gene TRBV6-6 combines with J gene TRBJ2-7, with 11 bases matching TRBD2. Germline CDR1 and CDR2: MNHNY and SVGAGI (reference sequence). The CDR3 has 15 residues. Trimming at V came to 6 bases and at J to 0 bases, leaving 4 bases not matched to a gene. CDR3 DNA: TGTGCCAGCAGACTAACTAGCGGGAGCTCCTACGAGCAGTACTTC. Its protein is CASRLTSGSSYEQYF.

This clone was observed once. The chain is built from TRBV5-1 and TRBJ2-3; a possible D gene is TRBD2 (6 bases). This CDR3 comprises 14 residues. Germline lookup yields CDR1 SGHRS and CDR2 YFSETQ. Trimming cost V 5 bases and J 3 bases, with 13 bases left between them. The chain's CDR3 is CASRAGLTTDTQYF. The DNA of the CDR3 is TGCGCCAGCAGGGCAGGACTAACTACAGATACGCAGTATTTT.

The CDR3 spells CASTRAGIDNEQFF. The CDR3 nucleotides read TGTGCCAGCACGAGAGCGGGGATAGACAATGAGCAGTTCTTC. V is TRBV2 and J is TRBJ2-1, with 7 bases fitting TRBD2. Losses at the gene ends were 7 bases for V and 5 bases for J; bases not matched to a gene: 8. Germline CDR1 and CDR2: SNHLY and FYNNEI. CDR3 size: 14 residues. Combining the CDR3 with reference TRBV2 and TRBJ2-1 gives the whole variable domain EPEVTQTPSHQVTQMGQEVILRCVPISNHLYFYWYRQILGQKVEFLVSFYNNEISEKSEIFDDQFSVERPDGSNFTLKIRSTKLEDSAMYFCASTRAGIDNEQFFGPGTRLTVL.

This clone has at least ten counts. CDR3 DNA: TGTGCCAGTAGTCCGCTGGCCGGGACAGAAGAAGCTTTCTTT. Protein: CASSPLAGTEEAFF. V gene TRBV19 combines with J gene TRBJ1-1; 7 bases line up with TRBD1. This CDR3 has 14 residues. V shed 5 bases, J shed 8 bases, and the junction held 11 bases outside the gene matches. The germline CDR1 and CDR2 sequences are LNHDA and SQIVND (reference sequence).

For the CDR3, the DNA is TGTGCCAGCAGCTCCAGTCGGAACACTGAAGCTTTCTTT. Protein sequence: CASSSSRNTEAFF. This chain connects TRBV7-3 to TRBJ1-1; the D is unclear. The CDR3 extends over 13 amino acids. Germline loops: CDR1 SGHTA, CDR2 FQGTGA. With 4 bases removed from V and 1 base from J, the gap between germline ends came to 7 bases.

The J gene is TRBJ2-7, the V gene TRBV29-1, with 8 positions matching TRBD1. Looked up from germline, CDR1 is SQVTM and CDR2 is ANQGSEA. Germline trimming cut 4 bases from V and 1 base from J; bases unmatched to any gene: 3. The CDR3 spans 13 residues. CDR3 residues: CSVGQGLSYEQYF. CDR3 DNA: TGCAGCGTTGGACAGGGGTTGTCCTACGAGCAGTACTTC.

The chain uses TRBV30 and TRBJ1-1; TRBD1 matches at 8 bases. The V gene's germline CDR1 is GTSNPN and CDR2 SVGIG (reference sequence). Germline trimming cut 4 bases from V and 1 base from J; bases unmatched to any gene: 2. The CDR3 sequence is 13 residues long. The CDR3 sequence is CAWMGTGNTEAFF. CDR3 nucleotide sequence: TGTGCCTGGATGGGGACAGGGAACACTGAAGCTTTCTTT. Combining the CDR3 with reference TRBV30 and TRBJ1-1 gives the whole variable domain SQTIHQWPATLVQPVGSPLSLECTVEGTSNPNLYWYRQAAGRGLQLLFYSVGIGQISSEVPQNLSASRPQDRQFILSSKKLLLSDSGFYLCAWMGTGNTEAFFGQGTRLTVV.

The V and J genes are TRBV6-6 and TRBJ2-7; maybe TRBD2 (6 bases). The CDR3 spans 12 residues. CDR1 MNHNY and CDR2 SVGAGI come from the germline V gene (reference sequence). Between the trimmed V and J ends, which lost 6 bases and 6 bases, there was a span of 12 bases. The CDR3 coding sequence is TGTGCCAGCAGAGACCCCGGGGGCGAGCAGTACTTC. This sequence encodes CASRDPGGEQYF.

CDR3 residues: CASSDWGYTEAFF. The CDR3, as DNA: TGTGCCAGCAGTGATTGGGGATACACTGAAGCTTTCTTT. The chain employs TRBV2 and TRBJ1-1; D remains unclear. Per germline, CDR1 SNHLY and CDR2 FYNNEI. The V end lost 3 bases, the J end lost 3 bases, and 8 bases lay between the germline ends. CDR3 length: 13 residues.

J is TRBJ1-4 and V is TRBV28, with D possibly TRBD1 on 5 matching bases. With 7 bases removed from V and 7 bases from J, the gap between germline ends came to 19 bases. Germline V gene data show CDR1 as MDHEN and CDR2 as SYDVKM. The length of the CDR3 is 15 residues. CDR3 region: CASTMVGVRGEKLFF. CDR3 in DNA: TGTGCCAGCACCATGGTAGGGGTTCGGGGTGAAAAACTGTTTTTT.

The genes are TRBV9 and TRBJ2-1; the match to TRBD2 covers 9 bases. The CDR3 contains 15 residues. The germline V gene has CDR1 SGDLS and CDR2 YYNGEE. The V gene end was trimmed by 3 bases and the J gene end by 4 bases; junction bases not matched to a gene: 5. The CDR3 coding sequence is TGTGCCAGCAGCGCGAGCGGGAGGAGGTACAATGAGCAGTTCTTC. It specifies CASSASGRRYNEQFF.

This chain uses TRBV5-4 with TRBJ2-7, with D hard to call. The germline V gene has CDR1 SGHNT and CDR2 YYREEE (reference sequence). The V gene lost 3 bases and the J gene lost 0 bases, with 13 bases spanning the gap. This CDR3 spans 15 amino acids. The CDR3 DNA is TGTGCCAGCAGCTCGGGCAGCCCGATCTCCTACGAGCAGTACTTC. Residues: CASSSGSPISYEQYF.

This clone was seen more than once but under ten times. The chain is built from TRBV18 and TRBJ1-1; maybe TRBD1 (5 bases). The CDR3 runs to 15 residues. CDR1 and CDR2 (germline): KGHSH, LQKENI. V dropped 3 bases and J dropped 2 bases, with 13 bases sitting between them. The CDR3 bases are TGTGCCAGCTCACCCCCGAAAGGGGCCAACACTGAAGCTTTCTTT. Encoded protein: CASSPPKGANTEAFF.

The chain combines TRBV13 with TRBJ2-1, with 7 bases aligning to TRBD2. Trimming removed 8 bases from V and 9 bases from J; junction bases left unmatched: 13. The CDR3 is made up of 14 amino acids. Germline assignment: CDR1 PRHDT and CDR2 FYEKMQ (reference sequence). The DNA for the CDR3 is TGTGCCAGCGAGTTCTGGCGGGAGCGGGTTGAGCAGTTCTTC. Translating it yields CASEFWRERVEQFF.